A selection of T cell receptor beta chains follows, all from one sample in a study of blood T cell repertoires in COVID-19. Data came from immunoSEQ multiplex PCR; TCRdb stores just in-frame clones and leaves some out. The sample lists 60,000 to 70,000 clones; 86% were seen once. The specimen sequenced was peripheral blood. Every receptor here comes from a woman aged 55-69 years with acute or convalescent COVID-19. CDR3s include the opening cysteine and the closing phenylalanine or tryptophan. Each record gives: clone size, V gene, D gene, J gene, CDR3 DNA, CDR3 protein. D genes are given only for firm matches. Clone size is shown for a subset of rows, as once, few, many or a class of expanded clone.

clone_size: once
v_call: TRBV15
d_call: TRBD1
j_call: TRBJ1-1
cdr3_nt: TGTGCCACCAGCAGAGTCCGGGTGACAGGGTTGTACACTGAAGCTTTCTTT
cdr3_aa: CATSRVRVTGLYTEAFF

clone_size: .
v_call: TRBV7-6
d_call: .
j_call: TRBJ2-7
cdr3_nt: TGTGCCAGCAGCTTAGGGCTGGCAGGGGTCGAGCAGTACTTC
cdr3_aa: CASSLGLAGVEQYF

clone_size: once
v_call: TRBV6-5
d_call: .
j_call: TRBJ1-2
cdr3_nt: TGTGCCAGCAGACGGACGAGAGGGAACTATGGCTACACCTTC
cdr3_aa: CASRRTRGNYGYTF

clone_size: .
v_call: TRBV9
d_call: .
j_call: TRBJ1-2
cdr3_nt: TGTGCCAGCAGCTCCTCGGCGGGGGTCTATGGCTACACCTTC
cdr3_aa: CASSSSAGVYGYTF

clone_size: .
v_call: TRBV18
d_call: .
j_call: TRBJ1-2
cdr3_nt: TGTGCCAGCTCACCAGGACTAGGAAGCTATGGCTACACCTTC
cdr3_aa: CASSPGLGSYGYTF

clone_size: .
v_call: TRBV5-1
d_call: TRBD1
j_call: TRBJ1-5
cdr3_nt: TGCGCCAGCAGCTTGCTTCCGGGACAGGGAAGCAATCAGCCCCAGCATTTT
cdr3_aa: CASSLLPGQGSNQPQHF

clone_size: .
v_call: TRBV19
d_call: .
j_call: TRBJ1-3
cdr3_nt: TGTGCCAGTAGTATCTTGCAAGAGGGAAACACCATATATTTT
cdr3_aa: CASSILQEGNTIYF

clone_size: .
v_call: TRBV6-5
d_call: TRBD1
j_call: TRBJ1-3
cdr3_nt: TGTGCCAGCAGCGGAGGACAGGGCAGAAACACCATATATTTT
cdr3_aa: CASSGGQGRNTIYF

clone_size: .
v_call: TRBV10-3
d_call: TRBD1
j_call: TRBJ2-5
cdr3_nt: TGTGCCATCAGTGATCCCGACAGGGGAGGGACCCAGTACTTC
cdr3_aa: CAISDPDRGGTQYF

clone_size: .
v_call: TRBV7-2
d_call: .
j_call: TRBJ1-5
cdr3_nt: TGTGCCAGCAGCAAGGGACAACAGCCCCAGCATTTT
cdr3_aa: CASSKGQQPQHF

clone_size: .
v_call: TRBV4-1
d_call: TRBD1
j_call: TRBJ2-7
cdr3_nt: TGCGCCAGCAGCCGCGACAGGGGGAATCTCGAGCAGTACTTC
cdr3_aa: CASSRDRGNLEQYF

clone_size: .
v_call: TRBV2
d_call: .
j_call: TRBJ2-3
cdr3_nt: TGTGCCAGCAGCACAGGGTCCCGCACAGATACGCAGTATTTT
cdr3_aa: CASSTGSRTDTQYF

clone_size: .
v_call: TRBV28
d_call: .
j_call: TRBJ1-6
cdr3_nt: TGTGCCAGCAGTTTGCGTCGGTTTAATTCACCCCTCCACTTT
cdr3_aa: CASSLRRFNSPLHF

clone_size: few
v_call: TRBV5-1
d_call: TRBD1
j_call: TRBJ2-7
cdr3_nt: TGCGCCAGCAGCTTGGCGGCCGGGACAGGGACCTACGAGCAGTACTTC
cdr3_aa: CASSLAAGTGTYEQYF

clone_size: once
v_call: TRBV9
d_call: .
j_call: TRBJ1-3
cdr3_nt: TGTGCCAGCAGCGTAGTGGCAGGGCGAAGAGGAAACACCATATATTTT
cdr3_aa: CASSVVAGRRGNTIYF

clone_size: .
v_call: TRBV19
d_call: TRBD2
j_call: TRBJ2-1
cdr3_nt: TGTGCCAGTAGTAAGACTAGCGCGAACAATGAGCAGTTCTTC
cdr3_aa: CASSKTSANNEQFF

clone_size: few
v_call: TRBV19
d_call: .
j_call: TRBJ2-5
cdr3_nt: TGTGCCAGTAGGGGAAGTCAGGGTCTGGGGGAGACCCAGTACTTC
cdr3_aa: CASRGSQGLGETQYF

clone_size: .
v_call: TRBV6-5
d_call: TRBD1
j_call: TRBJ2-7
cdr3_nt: TGTGCCAGCAGTTACGGGGCAGGGGGCGCAGGGCAGTACTTC
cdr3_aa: CASSYGAGGAGQYF

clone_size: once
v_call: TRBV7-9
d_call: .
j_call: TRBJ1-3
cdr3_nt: TGTGCCAGCAGTCTAGAAGGACAGTCCTCTGGAAACACCATATATTTT
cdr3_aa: CASSLEGQSSGNTIYF

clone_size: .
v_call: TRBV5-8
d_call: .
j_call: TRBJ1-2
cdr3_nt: TGTGCCAGCAGCTTGGGGGTAGGGGAAGGCTACACCTTC
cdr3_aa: CASSLGVGEGYTF

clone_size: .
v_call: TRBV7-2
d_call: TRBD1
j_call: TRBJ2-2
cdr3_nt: TGTGCCAGCAGCCAGAACAGGGGATTAGGCGGGGAGCTGTTTTTT
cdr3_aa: CASSQNRGLGGELFF

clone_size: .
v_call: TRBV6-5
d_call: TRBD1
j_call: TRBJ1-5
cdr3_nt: TGTGCCAGCCGGACAGGGGGCAATCAGCCCCAGCATTTT
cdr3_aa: CASRTGGNQPQHF

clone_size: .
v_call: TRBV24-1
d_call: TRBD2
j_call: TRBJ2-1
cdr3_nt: TGTGCCACCAGTCGAAAGTCTAGCGGGAGTTCCGGTGAGCAGTTCTTC
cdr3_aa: CATSRKSSGSSGEQFF

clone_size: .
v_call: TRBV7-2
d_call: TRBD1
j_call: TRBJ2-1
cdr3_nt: TGTGCCAGCAGCATCGCCGGGACAGGTAGGGGTTCCTACAATGAGCAGTTCTTC
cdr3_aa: CASSIAGTGRGSYNEQFF

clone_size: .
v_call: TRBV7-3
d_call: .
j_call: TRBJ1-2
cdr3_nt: TGTGCCAGCAGCTCGTCAACAGGGTTCTACACCTTC
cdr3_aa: CASSSSTGFYTF

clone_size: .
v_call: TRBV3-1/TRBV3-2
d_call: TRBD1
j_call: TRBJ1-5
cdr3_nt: TGTGCCAGCAGCCAAGGGACAGGGGATAGCAATCAGCCCCAGCATTTT
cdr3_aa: CASSQGTGDSNQPQHF

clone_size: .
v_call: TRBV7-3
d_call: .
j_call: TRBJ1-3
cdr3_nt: TGTGCCAGCAGCTTGTATGCTGGAAACACCATATATTTT
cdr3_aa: CASSLYAGNTIYF

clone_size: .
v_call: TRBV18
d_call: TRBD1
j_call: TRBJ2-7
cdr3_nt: TGTGCCAGCTCACCTCCTCGGACAGGGATGTACGAGCAGTACTTC
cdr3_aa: CASSPPRTGMYEQYF

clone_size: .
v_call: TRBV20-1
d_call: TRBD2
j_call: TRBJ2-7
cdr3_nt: TGCAGTGCTAGTCCAAGCGGGGGGTTAACCTACGAGCAGTACTTC
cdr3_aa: CSASPSGGLTYEQYF

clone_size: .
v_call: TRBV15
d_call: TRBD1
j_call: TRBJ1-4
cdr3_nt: TGTGCCACCAGCAGAGATCGGTCGACAGGGGGCGGGGAAAAACTGTTTTTT
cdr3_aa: CATSRDRSTGGGEKLFF

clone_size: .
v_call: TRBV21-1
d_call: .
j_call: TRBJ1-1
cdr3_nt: TGTGCCAGCAGCAAAGAAGGCGGTCCAAGGAACACTGAAGCTTTCTTT
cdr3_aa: CASSKEGGPRNTEAFF

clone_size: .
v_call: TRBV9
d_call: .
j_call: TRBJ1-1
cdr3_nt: TGTGCCAGCAGCGGACGGGACAAAATAGCTAGTATGAACACTGAAGCTTTCTTT
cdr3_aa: CASSGRDKIASMNTEAFF

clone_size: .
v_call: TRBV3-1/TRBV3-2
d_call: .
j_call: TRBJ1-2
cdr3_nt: TGTGCCAGCAGCCAGAACCTTCTGCGGGGAGCTAACTATGGCTACACCTTC
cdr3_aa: CASSQNLLRGANYGYTF

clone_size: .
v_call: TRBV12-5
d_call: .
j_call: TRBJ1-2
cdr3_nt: TGTGCTAGTGGCCAGGACAGTCGGCATACGGGCTACACCTTC
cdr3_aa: CASGQDSRHTGYTF

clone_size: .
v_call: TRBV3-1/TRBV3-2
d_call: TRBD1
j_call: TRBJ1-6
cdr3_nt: TGTGCCAGCAGCCCCCCCGGACAGGGTAATTCACCCCTCCACTTT
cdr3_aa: CASSPPGQGNSPLHF

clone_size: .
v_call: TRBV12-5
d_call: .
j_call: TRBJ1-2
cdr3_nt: TGTGCTAGTGCCCTTGATGGGGGCTACTATGGCTACACCTTC
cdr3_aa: CASALDGGYYGYTF

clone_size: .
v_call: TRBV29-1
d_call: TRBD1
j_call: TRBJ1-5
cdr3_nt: TGCAGCGTCGGGACAGACAATCAGCCCCAGCATTTT
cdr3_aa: CSVGTDNQPQHF

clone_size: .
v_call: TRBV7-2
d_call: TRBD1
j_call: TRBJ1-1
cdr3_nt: TGTGCCAGCAGCTTAAGACAGGGGCACACTGAAGCTTTCTTT
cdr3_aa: CASSLRQGHTEAFF

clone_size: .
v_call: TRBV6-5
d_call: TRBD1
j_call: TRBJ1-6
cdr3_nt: TGTGCCACCAGGGGACAGGGATCTTCACCCCTCCACTTT
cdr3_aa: CATRGQGSSPLHF

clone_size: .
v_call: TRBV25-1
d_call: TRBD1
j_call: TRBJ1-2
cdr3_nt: TGTGCCAGCAGTGATTCAGGGGGCGCCGGCTATGGCTACACCTTC
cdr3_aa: CASSDSGGAGYGYTF

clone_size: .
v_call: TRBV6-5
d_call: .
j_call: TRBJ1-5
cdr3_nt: TGTGCCAGCAGTTACTCGTACAGCAACAATCAGCCCCAGCATTTT
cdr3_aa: CASSYSYSNNQPQHF

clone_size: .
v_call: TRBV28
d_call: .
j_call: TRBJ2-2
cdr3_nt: TGTGCCAGCAGTTCCTATTCCGAGGTTACTTTGAACACCGGGGAGCTGTTTTTT
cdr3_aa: CASSSYSEVTLNTGELFF